This T cell receptor beta chain was captured in a study of a mutant IDH1 vaccine in newly diagnosed glioma. V shed 6 bases, J shed 2 bases, and the junction held 0 bases outside the gene matches. The CDR3 has 12 residues. The germline V gene has CDR1 MNHNS and CDR2 SASEGT. Sequencing was performed with immunoSEQ multiplex PCR; in TCRdb, only in-frame clones are kept and a portion is missing. The sample has approximately 84,000 clones, roughly four fifths seen once; the top ten hold about 5.7%. The time point: week 47, end of study. Vaccinated patients received 300 ug of mutant IDH1 20-mer peptide per dose, with topical imiquimod. Scheduled for weeks 1, 3, 5, 7, 11, 15, 19 and 23, eight vaccinations were given to patients. Concerning this clone itself: What it binds is unknown.

The origin of this receptor is a man aged 35 to 55 with glioma. Sequencing was performed on PBMCs, taken from a glioma patient whose treatment included an IDH1 peptide vaccine. The V and J genes are TRBV6-1 and TRBJ2-7; TRBD1 matches at 8 bases. CDR3 in DNA: TGTGCCAGCAGCAGGGGGCCCTACGAGCAGTACTTC. Its protein is CASSRGPYEQYF.